This T cell receptor beta chain comes out of a study of T cells after posttransplantation cyclophosphamide. To note about this clone: Its specificity is not known.

Study-level results: Donor CD8+ memory clones often dominated recipient blood repertoires at later times. Skin or GI-infiltrating T cells shared few TRB sequences with blood. TRB clonality was highly associated with recipient CMV seropositivity and reactivation.

Profiling relied on immunoSEQ multiplex PCR, and the TCRdb table lists in-frame clones only, not all of them. Of some 19,000 clones in the sample, 74% were seen once. Treatment was busulfan-fludarabine conditioning, a marrow graft, and cyclophosphamide on days +3 and +4. Here the sequenced sample was PBMCs, taken after an allogeneic stem cell transplant with post-transplant cyclophosphamide. The receptor comes from a young adult male patient who received an allogeneic stem cell transplant from a related donor, was CMV-positive, and had acute GVHD only. A share of the T cells may be of graft donor origin.

The CDR3 sequence: CARPWTSGGPSLGNEQFF. The CDR3, as DNA: TGCGCCAGGCCGTGGACTAGCGGGGGGCCCTCTTTGGGCAATGAGCAGTTCTTC. The chain carries TRBV5-1 and TRBJ2-1; 14 bases agree with TRBD2. Trimming at V came to 8 bases and at J to 6 bases, leaving 16 bases not matched to a gene. Germline-derived CDR1 and CDR2 are SGHRS and YFSETQ. The length of the CDR3 is 18 residues.